The 28 T cell receptor beta chains presented below share a single source sample, sequenced in a study of CD8 T cells in Susac syndrome. RNA, at about 0.45 to 1 ug, was reverse transcribed with random hexamers. Using its own MiXCR run on the immunoSEQ multiplex PCR reads, TCRdb lists one record per CDR3 protein. The sample contains 51,000 or so distinct CDR3 sequences, more than 85% of which appear only once. The source material was CD8+ T cells from PBMCs. The receptors were gathered from a human donor in good health.

This clonotype was seen once. The V gene is TRBV28, the J gene TRBJ2-2, with 7 bases identical to TRBD2. The V and J ends lost 5 bases and 8 bases, in that order; junction bases with no gene match: 8. The CDR3 has 14 residues. CDR1 and CDR2 (germline): MDHEN, SYDVKM. CDR3 protein: CASSPLRERGELFF. CDR3 DNA: TGTGCCAGCAGTCCCCTGCGGGAGAGGGGGGAGCTGTTTTTT.

V gene TRBV5-1 combines with J gene TRBJ2-2; TRBD1 aligns across 7 bases. Germline V lookup: CDR1 SGHRS, CDR2 YFSETQ. V lost 0 bases and J lost 0; bases outside the gene matches: 5. The CDR3 covers 17 residues. The CDR3 reads CASSLARDRPNTGELFF. The CDR3, as DNA: TGCGCCAGCAGCTTGGCCCGGGACAGACCGAACACCGGGGAGCTGTTTTTT. Filled out from reference TRBV5-1 and TRBJ2-2, the complete variable domain reads KAGVTQTPRYLIKTRGQQVTLSCSPISGHRSVSWYQQTPGQGLQFLFEYFSETQRNKGNFPGRFSGRQFSNSRSEMNVSTLELGDSALYLCASSLARDRPNTGELFFGEGSRLTVL.

This chain connects TRBV29-1 to TRBJ2-1; 7 bases align to TRBD2. In germline, CDR1 is SQVTM, CDR2 ANQGSEA. The ends lost 1 base at V and 15 bases at J; junction bases unmatched: 6. This CDR3 region has 11 residues. The DNA for the CDR3 is TGCAGCGTTGAAGGGGGGGGTGTGTTGTTCTTC. Amino acid sequence: CSVEGGGVLFF.

This rearrangement joins TRBV7-9 to TRBJ1-2; D is unresolved. The CDR3 runs 14 residues. Germline CDR1 and CDR2: SEHNR and FQNEAQ (reference sequence). V dropped 3 bases and J dropped 6 bases, with 14 bases sitting between them. This CDR3 is CASSFLRSNDGYTF. In DNA, the CDR3 is TGTGCCAGCAGCTTTCTTAGGTCAAACGATGGCTACACCTTC.

The CDR3 DNA sequence: TGTGCCAGCAGCGCGACTAGCGGGAGCACCTACGAGCAGTACTTC. Amino acid sequence: CASSATSGSTYEQYF. This sequence joins TRBV7-2 and TRBJ2-7; 12 positions match TRBD2. V trimming: 5 bases; J trimming: 2 bases; junction bases outside the gene matches: 4. CDR1 and CDR2 (germline): SGHTA, FQGNSA. The CDR3 has 15 residues. Full variable domain (rest looked up from reference TRBV7-2 and TRBJ2-7): GAGVSQSPSNKVTEKGKDVELRCDPISGHTALYWYRQSLGQGLEFLIYFQGNSAPDKSGLPSDRFSAERTGGSVSTLTIQRTQQEDSAVYLCASSATSGSTYEQYFGPGTRLTVT.

The V call is TRBV7-2, the J call TRBJ2-1, with 11 bases that match TRBD1. This CDR3 is built from 15 residues. Germline assignment: CDR1 SGHTA and CDR2 FQGNSA. The ends lost 1 base at V and 8 bases at J; junction bases unmatched: 4. The CDR3 protein is CASSLVGTGGDEQFF. CDR3 bases: TGTGCCAGCAGCTTAGTAGGGACAGGGGGGGATGAGCAGTTCTTC.

This rearrangement joins TRBV7-2 to TRBJ1-2, with D maybe TRBD1 (5 bases). Trimming pared 7 bases from V and 6 bases from J, leaving 15 bases between. Germline lookup yields CDR1 SGHTA and CDR2 FQGNSA. This CDR3 contains 13 residues. CDR3: CASMGGVSDGYTF. CDR3 nucleotides: TGTGCCAGCATGGGGGGGGTCTCCGATGGCTACACCTTC. The whole variable domain, filled in from reference TRBV7-2 and TRBJ1-2, reads GAGVSQSPSNKVTEKGKDVELRCDPISGHTALYWYRQSLGQGLEFLIYFQGNSAPDKSGLPSDRFSAERTGGSVSTLTIQRTQQEDSAVYLCASMGGVSDGYTFGSGTRLTVV.

The rearrangement joins TRBV14 to TRBJ2-7; D may correspond to TRBD1 or TRBD2 (5 bases each). The CDR3 is 12 residues long. Per germline, CDR1 SGHDN and CDR2 FVKESK. V shed 8 bases and J shed 3 bases, with 11 bases lying between them. CDR3 region: CASGDGVYEQYF. CDR3 DNA: TGTGCCAGCGGGGACGGAGTCTACGAGCAGTACTTC.

V and J are TRBV7-2 and TRBJ2-7; 7 bases agree with TRBD2. Germline V CDR1 and CDR2: SGHTA, FQGNSA. The V gene end was trimmed by 3 bases and the J gene end by 4 bases; junction bases not matched to a gene: 15. This CDR3 contains 17 residues. The CDR3 here is CASSFPSRERLSYEQYF. CDR3 nucleotide sequence: TGTGCCAGCAGCTTCCCCTCGCGGGAGCGCCTTTCATACGAGCAGTACTTC. The variable domain in full, completed from reference TRBV7-2 and TRBJ2-7, reads GAGVSQSPSNKVTEKGKDVELRCDPISGHTALYWYRQSLGQGLEFLIYFQGNSAPDKSGLPSDRFSAERTGGSVSTLTIQRTQQEDSAVYLCASSFPSRERLSYEQYFGPGTRLTVT.

This clonotype was observed once. The genes are TRBV28 and TRBJ2-1; the match to TRBD2 covers 12 bases. Unmatched junction bases numbered 2, after V lost 6 bases and J lost 2 bases. This CDR3 comprises 15 residues. Per the germline V gene, CDR1 is MDHEN and CDR2 is SYDVKM. The CDR3 DNA is TGTGCCAGCAGGTGGACTAGCGGGACCTACAATGAGCAGTTCTTC. It codes for CASRWTSGTYNEQFF.

The chain has TRBV13 and TRBJ2-1; the match to TRBD2 covers 7 bases. Germline V gene lookup returns CDR1 PRHDT and CDR2 FYEKMQ (reference sequence). With 7 bases clipped from V and 4 bases from J, the junction kept 19 bases outside the gene matches. The CDR3 runs 18 residues. CDR3 residues: CASTEGRFAGVLYNEQFF. CDR3 nucleotides: TGTGCCAGCACCGAAGGGAGGTTTGCGGGAGTCTTATACAATGAGCAGTTCTTC.

The rearrangement links TRBV5-1 to TRBJ2-1; D is possibly TRBD1 (5 bases). CDR1 and CDR2 (germline): SGHRS, YFSETQ. CDR3 size: 15 residues. Trimming removed 0 bases at V and 4 bases at J, with 11 bases between. CDR3 nucleotide sequence: TGCGCCAGCAGCTTGGGACAGAGCTCATACAATGAGCAGTTCTTC. It translates to CASSLGQSSYNEQFF.

CDR3 sequence (DNA): TGTGCCAGCAGTCACTTTCCCCGGGAGGGTGAGACCCAGTACTTC. This gives the protein CASSHFPREGETQYF. J is TRBJ2-5 and V is TRBV7-9; 8 nucleotides line up with TRBD2. V trimming: 6 bases; J trimming: 5 bases; junction bases outside the gene matches: 11. The CDR3 is 15 residues long. The germline gives CDR1 SEHNR, CDR2 FQNEAQ (reference sequence).

The chain recombines TRBV9 with TRBJ2-1; TRBD2 is a possible D gene (6 bases). The CDR3 extends over 16 amino acids. CDR1 and CDR2 from the germline V gene are SGDLS and YYNGEE. V was clipped by 0 bases and J by 2 bases, with 12 bases between them. The CDR3 reads CASSVGTGEAYNEQFF. CDR3 DNA: TGTGCCAGCAGCGTAGGAACTGGGGAGGCCTACAATGAGCAGTTCTTC.

CDR3 loop: CSVIKGTLKGGGYTF. The CDR3 region has the DNA TGCAGCGTCATAAAAGGGACGCTTAAAGGGGGTGGCTACACCTTC. The chain couples TRBV29-1 to TRBJ1-2, with a tentative D call TRBD1 (6 bases). Trimming pared 6 bases from V and 7 bases from J, leaving 24 bases between. Germline loops: CDR1 SQVTM, CDR2 ANQGSEA. The CDR3 length is 15 residues.

This chain links TRBV27 with TRBJ2-1; D remains ambiguous. CDR3 length: 17 residues. The V gene lost 5 bases and the J gene lost 7 bases, with 24 bases spanning the gap. Germline V gives CDR1 MNHEY, CDR2 SMNVEV (reference sequence). The chain's CDR3 is CASSIPRRDSQENEQFF. The CDR3 nucleotides are TGTGCCAGCAGTATCCCGAGACGAGACTCTCAGGAGAATGAGCAGTTCTTC.

V is TRBV5-1 and J is TRBJ2-7; 12 nucleotides line up with TRBD2. Per germline, CDR1 SGHRS and CDR2 YFSETQ. Trimming cost V 1 base and J 2 bases; bases outside gene matches: 4. The CDR3 has 16 residues. The chain's CDR3 is CASSLSPSGGAYEQYF. DNA of the CDR3: TGCGCCAGCAGCTTGAGTCCTAGCGGGGGGGCCTACGAGCAGTACTTC. The full variable domain, completed using reference TRBV5-1 and TRBJ2-7, is KAGVTQTPRYLIKTRGQQVTLSCSPISGHRSVSWYQQTPGQGLQFLFEYFSETQRNKGNFPGRFSGRQFSNSRSEMNVSTLELGDSALYLCASSLSPSGGAYEQYFGPGTRLTVT.

Only one count was recorded for this clonotype. This rearrangement joins TRBV13 to TRBJ2-5; 7 bases align to TRBD2. CDR3 size: 15 residues. The V segment lost 4 bases and the J segment 4 bases; nucleotides outside the gene matches: 9. From germline, CDR1 is PRHDT and CDR2 FYEKMQ (reference sequence). CDR3 coding DNA: TGTGCCAGCAGCTCCGCGGGAGAAATAACAGAGACCCAGTACTTC. Translation gives CASSSAGEITETQYF. Complete variable domain (other parts from reference TRBV13 and TRBJ2-5): AAGVIQSPRHLIKEKRETATLKCYPIPRHDTVYWYQQGPGQDPQFLISFYEKMQSDKGSIPDRFSAQQFSDYHSELNMSSLELGDSALYFCASSSAGEITETQYFGPGTRLLVL.

The chain carries TRBV27 and TRBJ2-7; 7 nucleotides agree with TRBD1. The CDR3 sequence is 13 residues long. Looked up from germline, CDR1 is MNHEY and CDR2 is SMNVEV (reference sequence). V shed 3 bases, J shed 3 bases, and the junction held 2 bases outside the gene matches. CDR3: CASSFRDSYEQYF. DNA for the CDR3: TGTGCCAGCAGTTTCCGGGACAGCTACGAGCAGTACTTC.

The chain links TRBV28 to TRBJ1-1; no clear D. Germline assignment: CDR1 MDHEN and CDR2 SYDVKM. This CDR3 has 15 residues. Trimming removed 6 bases from V and 1 base from J, with 15 bases in between. Written as DNA, the CDR3 is TGTGCCAGCAGCCGCGCGGCGGGCCGGAACACTGAAGCTTTCTTT. Its protein is CASSRAAGRNTEAFF.

This clonotype occurred once. V is TRBV14 and J is TRBJ2-1, with D perhaps TRBD2 (6 bases). CDR1 SGHDN and CDR2 FVKESK come from the germline V gene. CDR3 length equals 13 residues. V was cut by 4 bases and J by 10 bases, with 14 bases left in between. The CDR3 coding sequence is TGTGCCAGCAGCCCATATTCTGGGGGGGAGCAGTTCTTC. It translates to CASSPYSGGEQFF. The full variable domain, its missing parts supplied by reference TRBV14 and TRBJ2-1, is EAGVTQFPSHSVIEKGQTVTLRCDPISGHDNLYWYRRVMGKEIKFLLHFVKESKQDESGMPNNRFLAERTGGTYSTLKVQPAELEDSGVYFCASSPYSGGEQFFGPGTRLTVL.

The genes are TRBV29-1 and TRBJ2-2; the D is unclear. The germline V gene encodes CDR1 SQVTM and CDR2 ANQGSEA. V was shortened by 6 bases and J by 7 bases, with 12 bases between the two germline ends. This CDR3 spans 12 amino acids. CDR3 residues: CSVPGLGGELFF. CDR3 in DNA: TGCAGCGTCCCTGGTCTCGGCGGGGAGCTGTTTTTT.

The rearrangement uses TRBV5-1 and TRBJ2-3; D possibly corresponds to TRBD2 (6 bases). The CDR3 covers 12 residues. Between the trimmed V and J ends, which lost 2 bases and 10 bases, there was a span of 11 bases. The germline CDR1 and CDR2 sequences are SGHRS and YFSETQ. As DNA, the CDR3 is TGCGCCAGCAGCTTAGGCGGGACTCCGCAGTATTTT. It specifies CASSLGGTPQYF.

The chain couples TRBV2 to TRBJ1-1, with a tentative D call TRBD1 (5 bases). CDR3 length equals 14 residues. Germline-derived CDR1 and CDR2 are SNHLY and FYNNEI. The V and J ends lost 3 bases and 1 base respectively, with 9 bases between them. The CDR3 DNA sequence: TGTGCCAGCAGTGACCCGGGGGAGAACACTGAAGCTTTCTTT. It yields the protein CASSDPGENTEAFF.

The chain carries TRBV2 and TRBJ1-2; D unresolved. V dropped 2 bases and J dropped 8 bases, with 6 bases sitting between them. Germline V CDR1 and CDR2: SNHLY, FYNNEI. The CDR3 runs 11 residues. The CDR3 sequence: CASSEPGGYTF. The CDR3 region has the DNA TGTGCCAGCAGTGAACCCGGCGGCTACACCTTC. Full variable domain (remainder filled in from reference TRBV2 and TRBJ1-2): EPEVTQTPSHQVTQMGQEVILRCVPISNHLYFYWYRQILGQKVEFLVSFYNNEISEKSEIFDDQFSVERPDGSNFTLKIRSTKLEDSAMYFCASSEPGGYTFGSGTRLTVV.

The CDR3 coding sequence is TGCGCCAGCAGCTTGGCGGGGACGGATTTCGAAGCTTTCTTT. Protein: CASSLAGTDFEAFF. The chain has TRBV5-1 and TRBJ1-1; D is perhaps TRBD1 (5 bases). V was shortened by 0 bases and J by 8 bases, with 14 bases between the two germline ends. The CDR3 is 14 residues long. The germline CDR1 and CDR2 sequences are SGHRS and YFSETQ.

V usage is TRBV28 and J usage is TRBJ2-6; TRBD2 agrees at 7 bases. This CDR3 has 16 amino acids. In germline, CDR1 is MDHEN, CDR2 SYDVKM. Germline trimming cut 4 bases from V and 16 bases from J; bases unmatched to any gene: 19. The CDR3 nucleotides are TGTGCCAGCAGTTCCCCCTGGGGGGGAGTCGACCCTAAACTGACTTTC. Its protein is CASSSPWGGVDPKLTF.

The chain recombines TRBV27 with TRBJ2-5; D remains ambiguous. The CDR3 spans 11 residues. Trimming left V 5 bases short and J 8 bases short, with 9 bases between. Germline CDR1 reads MNHEY; CDR2 reads SMNVEV (reference sequence). CDR3 region: CASSPSDTQYF. The CDR3 nucleotides are TGTGCCAGCAGTCCCTCAGATACCCAGTACTTC.